Here is one T cell receptor beta chain with its context. Sequencing templates came from extracted RNA that was reverse transcribed into cDNA. Sequencing was performed with immunoSEQ multiplex PCR; in TCRdb, only in-frame clones are kept and a portion is missing. The table shows fewer than 350,000 clones, with roughly 60% occurring only once. The sample originates from a study of CD8+ T cells in alopecia areata. Study as a whole: Treated patients were given 5 to 10 mg oral tofacitinib twice daily.

The treatment is: oral pan-JAK inhibitor, 5-10 mg twice daily. Researchers gathered lesional scalp punch biopsies and peripheral blood from patients with alopecia areata. Germline CDR1 is GTSNPN and CDR2 is SVGIG (reference sequence). The CDR3 is made up of 15 amino acids. V lost 0 bases, J lost 1 base, and 10 bases lay in between. This sample comprised CD4+ T cells sorted from blood, obtained at week 24, from a patient treated with tofacitinib. The rearrangement uses TRBV30 and TRBJ2-1, with a possible D match to TRBD1 (6 bases). The clonotype originates from a human donor with alopecia areata. The DNA for the CDR3 is TGTGCCTGGAGTGTACTGAGGGGGTCCTACAATGAGCAGTTCTTC. Its translation: CAWSVLRGSYNEQFF.